This T cell receptor beta chain emerged from a study of T cells after yellow fever vaccination. As for the study in general: The SMART-Seq v4 Ultra Low Input method served to prepare the low-cell-number fractions.

Each CDR3 protein is one row after TCRdb ran MiXCR on the 5' RACE reads. The data hold a few hundred thousand distinct CDR3 sequences, with around 7% observed a single time. The sequences come from CD4+ T cells sorted from PBMCs, collected 15 days after the yellow fever booster vaccination. The source of this sequence is a man aged 30 to 45 who received the YFV17D yellow fever vaccine.

The DNA for the CDR3 is TGTGCCAGCAGCCAGACTAGCGAGGAGTTCTTC. Its protein product is CASSQTSEEFF. The genes are TRBV7-2 and TRBJ2-1; 8 bases agree with TRBD2. Germline CDR1 SGHTA, CDR2 FQGNSA. The J segment lost 14 bases and the V segment lost 5 bases, leaving 5 bases of the junction unmatched. The CDR3 has 11 residues. The variable domain in full, with the rest retrieved from reference TRBV7-2 and TRBJ2-1, is GAGVSQSPSNKVTEKGKDVELRCDPISGHTALYWYRQSLGQGLEFLIYFQGNSAPDKSGLPSDRFSAERTGGSVSTLTIQRTQQEDSAVYLCASSQTSEEFFGPGTRLTVL.